This T cell receptor beta chain was sequenced during a study of shared clonotypes between healthy human individuals. Sequenced by immunoSEQ multiplex PCR; TCRdb stores in-frame clones only, minus some. The sample includes roughly 2,500,000 clones, over 85% of them seen just once. The germline V and J ends were trimmed by 3 bases and 0 bases, with 8 bases remaining between them. CDR3 size: 15 residues. CDR1 and CDR2 (germline): SGHAT, FQNNGV. This chain connects TRBV11-2 to TRBJ2-2; D remains ambiguous. The sequencing input was naive CD4+ T cells from PBMCs. The subset denotes: CD45RA+ positively selected. The TCR was taken from a man aged 18 to 35 in good health. Some clones in this sample may be carry-over from other donors' samples. In nucleotides, the CDR3 is TGTGCCAGCAGCTTTTATGGTACGAACACCGGGGAGCTGTTTTTT. It codes for CASSFYGTNTGELFF.